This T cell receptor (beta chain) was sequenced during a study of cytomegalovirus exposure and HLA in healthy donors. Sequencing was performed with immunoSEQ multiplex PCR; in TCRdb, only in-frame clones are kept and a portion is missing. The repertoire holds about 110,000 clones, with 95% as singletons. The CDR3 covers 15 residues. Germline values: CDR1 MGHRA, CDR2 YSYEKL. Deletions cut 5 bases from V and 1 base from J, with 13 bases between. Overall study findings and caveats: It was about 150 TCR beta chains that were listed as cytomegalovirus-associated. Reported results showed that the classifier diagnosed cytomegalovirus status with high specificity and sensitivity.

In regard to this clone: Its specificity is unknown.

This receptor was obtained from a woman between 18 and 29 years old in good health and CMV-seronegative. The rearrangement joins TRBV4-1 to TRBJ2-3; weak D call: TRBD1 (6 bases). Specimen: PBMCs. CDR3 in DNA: TGCGCCAGCAGCGGAACAGGGCCGGGCACAGATACGCAGTATTTT. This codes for CASSGTGPGTDTQYF.